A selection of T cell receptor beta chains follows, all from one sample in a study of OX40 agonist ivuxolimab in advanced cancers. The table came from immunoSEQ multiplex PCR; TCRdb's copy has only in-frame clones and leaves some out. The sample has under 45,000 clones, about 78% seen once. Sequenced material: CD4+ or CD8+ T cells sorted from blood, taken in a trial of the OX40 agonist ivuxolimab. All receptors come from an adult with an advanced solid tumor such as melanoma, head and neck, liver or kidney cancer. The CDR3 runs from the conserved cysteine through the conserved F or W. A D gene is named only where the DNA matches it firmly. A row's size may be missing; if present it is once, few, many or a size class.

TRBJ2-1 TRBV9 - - CASSVGEVSSNEQFF TGTGCCAGCAGCGTAGGGGAAGTCAGCAGCAATGAGCAGTTCTTC
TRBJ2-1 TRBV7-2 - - CASSNEDRRAPFF TGTGCCAGCAGCAACGAAGACAGGCGGGCTCCGTTCTTC
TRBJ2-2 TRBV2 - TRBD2 CASSETAGTSGGQDNGELFF TGTGCCAGCAGTGAAACTGCCGGGACTAGCGGGGGCCAAGACAACGGGGAGCTGTTTTTT
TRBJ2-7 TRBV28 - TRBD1 CASSPWGQGTEQYF TGTGCCAGCAGCCCCTGGGGACAGGGGACCGAGCAGTACTTC
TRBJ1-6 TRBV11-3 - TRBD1 CASSWSGTASPLHF TGTGCCAGCAGTTGGTCCGGGACAGCTTCACCCCTCCACTTT
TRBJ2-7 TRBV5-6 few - CASSLVGVDEQYF TGTGCCAGCAGCCTGGTAGGGGTCGACGAGCAGTACTTC
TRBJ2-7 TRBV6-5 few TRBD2 CASSYGTSGLYEQYF TGTGCCAGCAGTTACGGTACTAGCGGATTGTACGAGCAGTACTTC
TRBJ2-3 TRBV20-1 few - CSASREDTQYF TGCAGTGCTAGTAGGGAAGATACGCAGTATTTT
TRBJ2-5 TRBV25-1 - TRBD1 CASRRQGGETQYF TGTGCCAGCAGAAGACAGGGTGGAGAGACCCAGTACTTC
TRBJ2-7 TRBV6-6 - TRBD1 CASSYGQGAFYEQYF TGTGCCAGCAGTTACGGACAGGGGGCTTTCTACGAGCAGTACTTC
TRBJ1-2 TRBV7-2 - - CASSLAPGLNPRDGYTF TGTGCCAGCAGCTTAGCCCCAGGGTTAAACCCGAGGGATGGCTACACCTTC
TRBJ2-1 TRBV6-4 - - CASSEAGVNEQFF TGTGCCAGCAGTGAGGCAGGGGTCAATGAGCAGTTCTTC
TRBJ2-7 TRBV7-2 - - CASSFDRSSYEQYF TGTGCCAGCAGTTTCGACAGGTCCTCCTACGAGCAGTACTTC
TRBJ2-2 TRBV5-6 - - CASSPYSNTGELFF TGTGCCAGCAGCCCCTACAGCAACACCGGGGAGCTGTTTTTT
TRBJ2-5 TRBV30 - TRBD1 CAWSRGHSQETQYF TGTGCCTGGAGTAGGGGGCACAGTCAAGAGACCCAGTACTTC
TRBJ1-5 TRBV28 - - CASTHGIANQPQHF TGTGCCAGCACCCATGGGATAGCCAATCAGCCCCAGCATTTT
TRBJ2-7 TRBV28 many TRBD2 CASSSPGLAGVEAYEQYF TGTGCCAGCAGTTCCCCGGGACTAGCGGGAGTAGAGGCCTACGAGCAGTACTTC